This TCR beta chain was captured by sequencing in a study of control samples from healthy donors and cancer patients. The CDR3 spans 14 residues. V was clipped by 4 bases and J by 6 bases, with 13 bases between them. Germline V gene lookup returns CDR1 SGHTA and CDR2 FQGNSA. Profiling relied on immunoSEQ multiplex PCR, and the TCRdb table lists in-frame clones only, not all of them. The table records 70,000 to 100,000 clones, about 90% of them present only once. This receptor was obtained from a woman aged 55-70 years with head and neck cancer. The rearrangement links TRBV7-2 to TRBJ2-1; D is perhaps TRBD1 (6 bases). What was sequenced was PBMCs. The CDR3 reads CASSYGQGTNEQFF. The CDR3 DNA reads TGTGCCAGCAGCTATGGTCAGGGGACCAATGAGCAGTTCTTC.